Listed below are T cell receptor beta chains from one sample, sequenced in a study of PD-1 blockade in classical Hodgkin lymphoma. TCRdb's copy holds only in-frame clones and misses some; the assay was immunoSEQ multiplex PCR. The data show some 13,000 clones, more than 90% seen once. Sequencing used peripheral blood mononuclear cells (PBMCs), obtained at baseline. These receptors were collected from a human donor with classical Hodgkin lymphoma. CDR3s include the opening cysteine and the closing phenylalanine or tryptophan. D genes are given only for firm matches. The size of a clone is reported for some rows only, either as once, few or many, or as a class for expanded clones.

v_gene	abundance	j_gene	d_gene	CDR3aa	CDR3nt
TRBV29-1	NA	TRBJ2-7	NA	CSVEQRDTGYEQYF	TGCAGCGTTGAACAAAGGGACACAGGCTACGAGCAGTACTTC
TRBV10-2	once	TRBJ1-4	TRBD1	CASSPRDSPTNEKLFF	TGCGCCAGCAGTCCCCGGGACAGTCCAACTAATGAAAAACTGTTTTTT
TRBV4-1	NA	TRBJ1-1	TRBD1	CASTQGANTEAFF	TGCGCCAGCACCCAGGGGGCGAACACTGAAGCTTTCTTT
TRBV10-1	NA	TRBJ2-5	NA	CASSATAGETQYF	TGCGCCAGCAGTGCAACAGCAGGCGAGACCCAGTACTTC
TRBV7-2	NA	TRBJ1-4	NA	CASSLGGASNEKLFF	TGTGCCAGCAGCTTGGGGGGCGCCTCTAATGAAAAACTGTTTTTT
TRBV7-2	few	TRBJ2-1	NA	CASSSVQGIGEQFF	TGTGCCAGCAGCTCTGTACAAGGGATCGGGGAGCAGTTCTTC
TRBV29-1	once	TRBJ2-1	NA	CSVDRVEGSYNEQFF	TGCAGCGTTGATAGGGTAGAGGGGTCCTACAATGAGCAGTTCTTC
TRBV6-5	NA	TRBJ2-5	NA	CASSYSSGADQETQYF	TGTGCCAGCAGTTACTCCTCCGGGGCCGACCAAGAGACCCAGTACTTC
TRBV30	NA	TRBJ2-5	NA	CAWSVHVGETQYF	TGTGCCTGGAGTGTACATGTGGGGGAGACCCAGTACTTC
TRBV7-7	NA	TRBJ2-3	NA	CASSPLGGDTQYF	TGTGCCAGCAGCCCCCTCGGTGGGGATACGCAGTATTTT
TRBV27	NA	TRBJ2-1	TRBD2	CASSLKLRTLAGLRNEQFF	TGTGCCAGCAGTTTAAAGCTCCGTACTCTAGCGGGGCTTAGAAATGAGCAGTTCTTC
TRBV5-1	NA	TRBJ2-5	TRBD1	CASSLGTGQETQYF	TGCGCCAGCAGCTTGGGGACAGGCCAAGAGACCCAGTACTTC
TRBV4-1	NA	TRBJ1-1	TRBD1	CASSHGRQGYTEAFF	TGCGCCAGCAGCCACGGAAGACAGGGGTACACTGAAGCTTTCTTT
TRBV5-1	NA	TRBJ2-1	NA	CASNNYNEQFF	TGCGCCAGCAACAACTACAATGAGCAGTTCTTC
TRBV28	NA	TRBJ1-5	NA	CASSSLGQPQHF	TGTGCCAGCAGTTCCTTGGGGCAGCCCCAGCATTTT
TRBV15	large	TRBJ1-1	TRBD1	CATSRYPGQGGTEAFF	TGTGCCACCAGCAGGTATCCGGGACAGGGAGGGACTGAAGCTTTCTTT
TRBV7-6	NA	TRBJ2-2	TRBD1	CASSLRTGGNGELFF	TGTGCCAGCAGCTTACGGACAGGGGGTAACGGGGAGCTGTTTTTT
TRBV11-2	once	TRBJ1-1	NA	CASSVRDGNTEAFF	TGTGCCAGCAGCGTCAGGGATGGGAACACTGAAGCTTTCTTT
TRBV7-9	NA	TRBJ2-1	NA	CASSTRGGAYNEQFF	TGTGCCAGCAGCACCCGTGGGGGCGCTTACAATGAGCAGTTCTTC
TRBV7-9	NA	TRBJ1-4	NA	CASSRGGPTNEKLFF	TGTGCCAGCAGCCGGGGGGGCCCAACTAATGAAAAACTGTTTTTT
TRBV2	NA	TRBJ2-1	NA	CASSKSPGSYNEQFF	TGTGCCAGCAGTAAGTCCCCAGGGTCCTACAATGAGCAGTTCTTC
TRBV5-8	NA	TRBJ2-1	NA	CASSFRTNEQFF	TGTGCCAGCAGCTTCAGGACCAATGAGCAGTTCTTC
TRBV6-1	NA	TRBJ1-1	TRBD1	CARGWDRPNNTEAFF	TGTGCCAGGGGCTGGGACAGGCCCAATAACACTGAAGCTTTCTTT
TRBV9	few	TRBJ1-1	TRBD1	CASSARDRATEAFF	TGTGCCAGCAGCGCAAGGGACAGGGCAACTGAAGCTTTCTTT
TRBV5-1	NA	TRBJ2-7	NA	CASSPRVGQNYEQYF	TGCGCCAGCAGCCCCCGGGTTGGACAGAACTACGAGCAGTACTTC
TRBV5-1	NA	TRBJ2-7	NA	CASSFGGGTGEQYF	TGCGCCAGCAGCTTCGGCGGAGGCACTGGGGAGCAGTACTTC
TRBV7-9	NA	TRBJ2-3	NA	CASSKAHDTDTQYF	TGTGCCAGCAGTAAAGCCCACGACACAGATACGCAGTATTTT
TRBV19	NA	TRBJ1-5	NA	CASNMRSWGNQPQHF	TGTGCCAGTAATATGAGGAGCTGGGGCAATCAGCCCCAGCATTTT
TRBV11-2	NA	TRBJ1-2	NA	CASSLLTAAGGYTF	TGTGCCAGCAGCTTACTTACAGCCGCGGGGGGCTACACCTTC
TRBV21-1	NA	TRBJ2-1	NA	CASNLLGDSGDEQFF	TGTGCCAGCAATCTCCTGGGGGACAGCGGGGATGAGCAGTTCTTC
TRBV5-6	NA	TRBJ2-7	TRBD2	CASSSAGVYEQYF	TGTGCCAGCAGCTCCGCGGGGGTCTACGAGCAGTACTTC
TRBV6-6	NA	TRBJ2-5	NA	CARYGTGGTQYF	TGTGCCAGGTATGGGACTGGCGGGACCCAGTACTTC
TRBV6-5	NA	TRBJ1-2	TRBD1	CASRPGQVYGYTF	TGTGCCAGCAGACCCGGACAGGTCTATGGCTACACCTTC
TRBV25-1	once	TRBJ2-1	TRBD1	CASSSDRGSIGRNEQFF	TGTGCCAGCAGTTCCGACAGGGGAAGTATTGGTAGGAATGAGCAGTTCTTC
TRBV5-1	once	TRBJ2-2	NA	CASSLADGKYPFF	TGCGCCAGCAGCTTGGCGGACGGCAAGTACCCGTTTTTT
TRBV19	NA	TRBJ2-7	NA	CASSPLGGGEQYF	TGTGCCAGTAGTCCGTTGGGGGGTGGCGAGCAGTACTTC
TRBV19	NA	TRBJ1-6	TRBD1	CASSGLQGANYSPLHF	TGTGCCAGTAGTGGACTACAGGGGGCCAACTATTCACCCCTCCACTTT
TRBV28	NA	TRBJ2-1	NA	CASSYPPAGTNEQFF	TGTGCCAGCAGTTATCCCCCGGCAGGGACCAATGAGCAGTTCTTC
TRBV5-1	NA	TRBJ2-7	NA	CASSLTGPTYEQYF	TGCGCCAGCAGCTTAACAGGACCGACCTACGAGCAGTACTTC
TRBV6-5	NA	TRBJ1-2	NA	CASSPAQGRYGYTF	TGTGCCAGCAGCCCCGCCCAGGGGAGGTATGGCTACACCTTC
TRBV11-3	NA	TRBJ2-1	NA	CASSSTRGRVYNEQFF	TGTGCCAGCAGCTCAACCCGGGGCAGGGTTTACAATGAGCAGTTCTTC
TRBV29-1	once	TRBJ1-1	TRBD1	CSVEHRTGRGAFF	TGCAGCGTTGAACATAGGACAGGGAGGGGAGCTTTCTTT
TRBV15	NA	TRBJ1-1	NA	CATSRDKWGWNTEAFF	TGTGCCACCAGCAGAGATAAATGGGGGTGGAACACTGAAGCTTTCTTT
TRBV4-1	NA	TRBJ1-6	NA	CASSQTRGESYNSPLHF	TGCGCCAGCAGCCAAACGAGGGGGGAGTCCTATAATTCACCCCTCCACTTT